Listed below are T cell receptor beta chains from one sample, sequenced in a study of immune evolution from preneoplasia to lung adenocarcinoma. Profiling relied on immunoSEQ multiplex PCR, and the TCRdb table lists in-frame clones only, not all of them. The sample lists 15,000 or so clones, 81% occurring once. The material sequenced was FFPE minimally invasive lung adenocarcinoma tissue. These receptors all come from a person aged 60-79 years with lung adenocarcinoma. Both conserved end residues are part of each CDR3. D genes are given only for firm matches.

TRBJ2-1 | TRBV18 | TRBD1 | CASSPNRGSYNEQFF
TRBJ1-6 | TRBV14 | TRBD1 | CASSKTGRLSPLHF
TRBJ1-2 | TRBV18 | TRBD1 | CASSQGAGYGYTF
TRBJ2-1 | TRBV28 | . | CASTDRRDEQFF
TRBJ2-7 | TRBV28 | . | CASSLWDRPYEQYF
TRBJ1-2 | TRBV10-3 | . | CAISEEGNYGYTF
TRBJ2-3 | TRBV7-2 | . | CASSLWVIDTQYF
TRBJ2-3 | TRBV6-4 | . | CASSDGGPTDTQYF
TRBJ1-1 | TRBV29-1 | . | CSVQGNTEAFF
TRBJ2-1 | TRBV30 | . | CAWRGDQGGEFF
TRBJ1-4 | TRBV25-1 | TRBD1 | CASSEYSDRVSEKLFF
TRBJ2-7 | TRBV11-2 | . | CASSGNYEQYF
TRBJ1-5 | TRBV27 | . | CASRGSNQPQHF
TRBJ2-6 | TRBV7-8 | TRBD1 | CASILGDRAAGANVLTF
TRBJ1-2 | TRBV27 | TRBD1 | CASKGTGGGYTF
TRBJ2-2 | TRBV4-3 | . | CASSQVRLVNTGELFF
TRBJ2-2 | TRBV9 | . | CASSPIPGPPGTGELFF
TRBJ2-2 | TRBV10-3 | . | CAIIAHDGPNTGELFF
TRBJ2-4 | TRBV10-3 | . | CAISQQGAKNIQYF
TRBJ1-1 | TRBV29-1 | TRBD1 | CSVGQGVSTEAFF